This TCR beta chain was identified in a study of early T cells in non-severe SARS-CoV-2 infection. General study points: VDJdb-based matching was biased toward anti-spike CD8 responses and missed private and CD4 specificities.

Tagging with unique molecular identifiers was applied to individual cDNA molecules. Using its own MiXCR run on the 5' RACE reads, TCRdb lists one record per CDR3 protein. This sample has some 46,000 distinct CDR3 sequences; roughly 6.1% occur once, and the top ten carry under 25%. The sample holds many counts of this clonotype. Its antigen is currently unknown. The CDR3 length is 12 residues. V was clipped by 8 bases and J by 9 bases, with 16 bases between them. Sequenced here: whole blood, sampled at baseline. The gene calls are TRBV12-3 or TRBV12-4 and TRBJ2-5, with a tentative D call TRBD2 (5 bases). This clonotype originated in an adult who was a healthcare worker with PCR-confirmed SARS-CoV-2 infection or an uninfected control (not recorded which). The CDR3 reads CASSAETPAQYF. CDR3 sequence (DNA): TGTGCCAGCTCAGCGGAGACCCCAGCCCAGTACTTC.